The 12 T cell receptor beta chains presented below share a single source sample, sequenced in a study of blood T cell repertoires in COVID-19 (dated by TCRdb to the early 2020s). Preparation of the library involved the immunoSEQ multiplex PCR assay. Held by TCRdb, this immuneACCESS table contains in-frame sequences only and omits some clones. Under half of the omission traces to an unresolved V gene where checked; the cause of the rest is unknown. Across this sample there are approximately 300,000 clones, with 70% to 90% seen only once. The top ten clonotypes cover approximately 5% of the sample. Sample: PBMCs or T cells enriched from blood (not recorded which). The source of these receptors is a woman in her twenties or thirties who had recovered from COVID-19.

The chain recombines TRBV3-1 (or the pseudogene TRBV3-2) with TRBJ1-2; D is unresolved. Trimming pared 1 base from V and 6 bases from J, leaving 6 bases between. The length of the CDR3 is 12 residues. From germline, CDR1 is LGHDT and CDR2 YNNKEL (reference sequence). CDR3 amino acids: CASSQVNHGYTF. In nucleotides, the CDR3 is TGTGCCAGCAGCCAAGTTAATCATGGCTACACCTTC.

The V and J genes are TRBV6-2 or TRBV6-3 and TRBJ1-1; D may be TRBD1 (6 bases). This CDR3 is 18 amino acids long. The germline V gene has CDR1 MNHEY and CDR2 SVGEGT. Trimming took 0 bases from V and 1 from J, leaving 18 bases between them. This CDR3 reads CASSYSIQGIDGNTEAFF. CDR3 DNA sequence: TGTGCCAGCAGTTACTCGATCCAGGGGATCGACGGGAACACTGAAGCTTTCTTT.

About this clone itself: One end of the junction varies from germline; a read error may be responsible. V and J are TRBV2 and TRBJ1-2; D unresolved. This CDR3 contains 12 residues. Germline lookup yields CDR1 SNHLY and CDR2 FYNNEI. Here the CDR3 DNA reads TGTGCCAGCAGTGAAGGGGCAGTTGCGATTGGCTTC. It translates to CASSEGAVAIGF. Drawing the rest from reference TRBV2 and TRBJ1-2, the complete variable domain is EPEVTQTPSHQVTQMGQEVILRCVPISNHLYFYWYRQILGQKVEFLVSFYNNEISEKSEIFDDQFSVERPDGSNFTLKIRSTKLEDSAMYFCASSEGAVAIGFGSGTRLTVV.

V and J are TRBV13 and TRBJ1-1; D unresolved. This CDR3 comprises 15 residues. V was pared by 0 bases and J by 1 base, with 9 bases between. Germline V lookup: CDR1 PRHDT, CDR2 FYEKMQ (reference sequence). CDR3 nucleotide sequence: TGTGCCAGCAGCTTAGGATTTGGGCAGAACACTGAAGCTTTCTTT. It is translated as CASSLGFGQNTEAFF.

The V call is TRBV4-3, the J call TRBJ2-3; 11 positions agree with TRBD2. The CDR3 extends over 19 amino acids. Germline V gene sequence: CDR1 LGHNA, CDR2 YSLEER. V lost 4 bases to trimming and J lost 4 bases; unmatched junction nucleotides: 16. The CDR3 loop is CASSPQGVSGGAFADTQYF. The DNA of the CDR3 is TGCGCCAGCAGCCCCCAAGGGGTTAGCGGGGGGGCCTTCGCAGATACGCAGTATTTT.

The chain joins TRBV7-3 to TRBJ2-3; D is perhaps TRBD2 (6 bases). V lost 3 bases, J lost 6 bases, and 13 bases lay in between. The CDR3 has 14 residues. Germline loops: CDR1 SGHTA, CDR2 FQGTGA. The CDR3 spells CASSFNQGGDTQYF. For the CDR3, the DNA is TGTGCCAGCAGCTTCAATCAGGGAGGTGATACGCAGTATTTT.

The chain joins TRBV6-5 to TRBJ1-1; 7 bases match TRBD1. This CDR3 has 14 amino acids. From germline, CDR1 is MNHEY and CDR2 SVGAGI. V lost 7 bases to trimming and J lost 6 bases; unmatched junction nucleotides: 11. The CDR3 DNA sequence: TGTGCCAGCACCTCGGGACAGCACTTCGCTGAAGCTTTCTTT. This sequence encodes CASTSGQHFAEAFF.

The chain uses TRBV30 and TRBJ2-1; 11 bases agree with TRBD2. Germline CDR1 reads GTSNPN; CDR2 reads SVGIG (reference sequence). There are 12 residues in the CDR3. J lost 10 bases, V lost 4 bases, and 3 bases had no gene match. The CDR3, as DNA: TGTGCCTGGACTAGCGGGGGGAGGGAGCAGTTCTTC. Translation gives CAWTSGGREQFF.

CDR3 sequence: CASSLITVATNEKLFF. The CDR3 coding sequence is TGTGCCAGCAGCTTAATCACAGTTGCAACTAATGAAAAACTGTTTTTT. This chain links TRBV7-9 with TRBJ1-4; unclear D gene. Germline V gene data show CDR1 as SEHNR and CDR2 as FQNEAQ (reference sequence). V was trimmed by 2 bases and J by 0 bases, leaving 10 bases between them. CDR3 length: 16 amino acids.

In this sample, this clone turned up a few times. This rearrangement joins TRBV10-3 to TRBJ1-5, with D hard to call. The CDR3 covers 13 residues. The germline gives CDR1 ENHRY, CDR2 SYGVKD. Trimming cost V 6 bases and J 4 bases, with 10 bases left between them. The CDR3 DNA is TGTGCCATCAGGAACGGAGCGAATCAGCCCCAGCATTTT. It yields the protein CAIRNGANQPQHF.

The sample holds one count of this clone. The chain employs TRBV14 and TRBJ1-2, with D maybe TRBD1 (6 bases). V lost 6 bases and J lost 2, with 10 bases in between. The germline CDR1 and CDR2 sequences are SGHDN and FVKESK. This CDR3 region has 13 residues. The CDR3: CASSRTENYGYTF. The CDR3 nucleotides read TGTGCCAGCAGTCGGACAGAGAACTATGGCTACACCTTC.

The chain recombines TRBV15 with TRBJ2-7; 7 nucleotides align to TRBD1. Germline V CDR1 and CDR2: LNHNV, YYDKDF (reference sequence). The CDR3 sequence is 16 residues long. V shed 2 bases and J 0 bases; nucleotides not matched to a gene: 7. The CDR3 region has the DNA TGTGCCACCAGCAGACTGGGACAGTGGAACTCCTACGAGCAGTACTTC. As protein: CATSRLGQWNSYEQYF.